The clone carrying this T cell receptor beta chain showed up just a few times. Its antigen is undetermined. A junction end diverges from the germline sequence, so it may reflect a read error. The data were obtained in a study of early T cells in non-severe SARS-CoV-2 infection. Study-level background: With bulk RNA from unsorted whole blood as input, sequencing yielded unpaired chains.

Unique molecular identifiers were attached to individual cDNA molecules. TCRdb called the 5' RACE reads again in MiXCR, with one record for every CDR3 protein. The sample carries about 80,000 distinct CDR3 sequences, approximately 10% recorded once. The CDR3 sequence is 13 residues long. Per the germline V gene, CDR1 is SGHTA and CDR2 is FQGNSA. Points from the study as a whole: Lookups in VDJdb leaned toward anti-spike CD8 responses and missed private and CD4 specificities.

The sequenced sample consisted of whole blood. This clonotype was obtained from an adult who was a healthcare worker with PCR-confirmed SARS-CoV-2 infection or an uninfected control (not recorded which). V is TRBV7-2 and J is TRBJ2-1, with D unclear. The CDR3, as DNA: TGTGCTAGCAGCGACGACTCCTACAATGAGCAGTTCTTC. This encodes CASSDDSYNEQFF.